Below are 28 T cell receptor beta chains sequenced from a single sample in a study of T cell responses to AZD1222 COVID-19 vaccine. TCRdb's table, derived via immunoSEQ multiplex PCR, lists solely in-frame clones and lacks some. The sample gives roughly 150,000 clones, more than 85% of which show up once; about 1.4% is in the top ten. Here the sequenced sample was peripheral blood, taken 28 days after the second AZD1222 dose. All receptors derive from an adult who received the AZD1222 COVID-19 vaccine.

V is TRBV12-3 or TRBV12-4 and J is TRBJ1-5; D gene ambiguous. The CDR3 has 12 amino acids. V was shortened by 4 bases and J by 5 bases, with 6 bases between the two germline ends. The CDR3 loop reads CASSWAYQPQHF. In DNA, the CDR3 is TGTGCCAGCAGTTGGGCATATCAGCCCCAGCATTTT.

The chain is built from TRBV9 and TRBJ1-1; 8 bases map to TRBD1. The CDR3 consists of 14 residues. V was pared by 4 bases and J by 5 bases, with 7 bases of the junction left unmatched. CDR1 SGDLS and CDR2 YYNGEE come from the germline V gene. CDR3 in amino acids: CASSSLDRGTEAFF. The CDR3 bases are TGTGCCAGCAGCTCACTTGACAGGGGAACTGAAGCTTTCTTT.

With respect to this clone: At one end the junction does not follow the germline gene, possibly because of a read error. The chain employs TRBV3-1 (or the pseudogene TRBV3-2) and TRBJ2-1; possible D gene TRBD2, 6 bases. This CDR3 spans 13 amino acids. Germline CDR1 is LGHDT and CDR2 is YNNKEL (reference sequence). The CDR3 DNA reads TGTGCCAGCAGCCAAGATCACGGGTTGGGGACTCTCTTC. This translates into CASSQDHGLGTLF.

J is TRBJ1-5 and V is TRBV27; a possible D gene is TRBD1 (6 bases). Trimming shortened V by 4 bases and J by 7 bases, and 17 bases separated the two germline ends. The CDR3 is 15 amino acids. CDR1 and CDR2 from the germline V gene are MNHEY and SMNVEV (reference sequence). CDR3 nucleotides: TGTGCCAGCAGTTCATTACAGGGTGGGGTACAGCCCCAGCATTTT. Its protein is CASSSLQGGVQPQHF.

V gene TRBV7-6 combines with J gene TRBJ2-1; D is unclear. The CDR3 totals 15 residues. V was cut by 2 bases and J by 5 bases, with 13 bases left in between. Germline CDR1 SGHVS, CDR2 FNYEAQ. The CDR3 region is CASSLTKSGNNEQFF. The CDR3 DNA reads TGTGCCAGCAGCTTAACAAAGAGTGGCAACAATGAGCAGTTCTTC.

CDR3 in amino acids: CASSLSQYNEKLFF. The CDR3 bases are TGTGCCAGCAGCTTGAGTCAGTATAATGAAAAACTGTTTTTT. The chain joins TRBV5-8 to TRBJ1-4; no definite D call. The CDR3 has 14 amino acids. CDR1 is SGHTS, CDR2 YDEGEE, per germline. V lost 1 base and J lost 4, with 8 bases in between.

In its sample, this clone was seen a few times. This chain joins TRBV4-1 and TRBJ2-7; no clear D gene. CDR1 is MGHRA and CDR2 is YSYEKL in the germline V gene. The ends were cut back, 1 base at V and 6 bases at J, with 19 bases in the middle. This CDR3 comprises 16 residues. CDR3 sequence: CASSQAAFSDRAEQYF. CDR3 nucleotides: TGCGCCAGCAGCCAAGCAGCGTTTTCGGACCGCGCCGAGCAGTACTTC.

The rearrangement links TRBV5-1 to TRBJ2-7, with a possible D match to TRBD2 (5 bases). The CDR3 totals 16 residues. Between the trimmed V and J ends, which lost 4 bases and 3 bases, there was a span of 20 bases. The germline CDR1 and CDR2 sequences are SGHRS and YFSETQ. The CDR3 nucleotides read TGCGCCAGCAGCCTCCCATCGAGCTCCGGGGACTACGAGCAGTACTTC. Translated, it gives CASSLPSSSGDYEQYF.

The CDR3 nucleotides read TGTGCCAGCAGTTTATCGGGCGCCCCCATGTGGAACACTGAAGCTTTCTTT. Translated, it gives CASSLSGAPMWNTEAFF. The chain combines TRBV27 with TRBJ1-1; D not certain. The CDR3 extends over 17 amino acids. Germline-derived CDR1 and CDR2 are MNHEY and SMNVEV (reference sequence). Trimming removed 0 bases from V and 1 base from J, with 15 bases in between.

The chain carries TRBV5-4 and TRBJ1-6, with no clear D. V lost 4 bases and J 8 bases, leaving 13 bases between the germline ends. This CDR3 spans 14 amino acids. Germline assignment: CDR1 SGHNT and CDR2 YYREEE (reference sequence). CDR3 DNA sequence: TGTGCCAGCAGCAAGGGCGTCCGCGATTCACCCCTCCACTTT. It codes for CASSKGVRDSPLHF.

The chain couples TRBV5-8 to TRBJ1-6; a weak D match, TRBD1 (6 bases). The CDR3 is made up of 17 amino acids. CDR1 is SGHTS, CDR2 YDEGEE, per germline. With 4 bases removed from V and 0 bases from J, the gap between germline ends came to 14 bases. The CDR3 loop is CASSATGKGSYNSPLHF. CDR3 sequence (DNA): TGTGCCAGCAGCGCCACAGGGAAAGGCTCCTATAATTCACCCCTCCACTTT.

The rearrangement uses TRBV5-4 and TRBJ2-7; D gene ambiguous. V gave up 4 bases and J gave up 3 bases, with 14 bases separating them. Germline CDR1 SGHNT, CDR2 YYREEE (reference sequence). This CDR3 has 14 amino acids. CDR3 nucleotides: TGTGCCAGCAGCGACATCACATCGAGCTACGAGCAGTACTTC. Amino acids: CASSDITSSYEQYF.

Here the CDR3 reads CASSPAVRRRVTTPRQIGNTEAFF. The CDR3 coding sequence is TGTGCCAGCTCACCAGCCGTCAGGCGGCGCGTTACAACCCCCAGACAAATCGGGAACACTGAAGCTTTCTTT. The chain joins TRBV18 to TRBJ1-1; D remains ambiguous. V was clipped by 2 bases and J by 1 base, with 38 bases between them. CDR3 length: 24 residues. Per the germline V gene, CDR1 is KGHSH and CDR2 is LQKENI.

The count of this clone is one. The chain is built from TRBV19 and TRBJ2-1; 11 bases map to TRBD2. The CDR3 runs 16 residues. V was clipped by 5 bases and J by 8 bases; unmatched bases: 11. Germline V gene sequence: CDR1 LNHDA, CDR2 SQIVND (reference sequence). This chain's CDR3 is CASSPPVAGGRDEQFF. DNA of the CDR3: TGTGCCAGTAGTCCCCCTGTAGCGGGAGGGCGCGATGAGCAGTTCTTC. The complete variable domain, with remaining parts taken from reference TRBV19 and TRBJ2-1, reads DGGITQSPKYLFRKEGQNVTLSCEQNLNHDAMYWYRQDPGQGLRLIYYSQIVNDFQKGDIAEGYSVSREKKESFPLTVTSAQKNPTAFYLCASSPPVAGGRDEQFFGPGTRLTVL.

The CDR3 sequence: CASSLTTDYEQYF. CDR3 coding DNA: TGTGCCAGCAGCTTAACGACAGACTACGAGCAGTACTTC. The genes are TRBV7-3 and TRBJ2-7; D may be TRBD1 (5 bases). CDR3 length: 13 residues. Germline CDR1 SGHTA, CDR2 FQGTGA. Deletions cut 0 bases from V and 3 bases from J, with 6 bases between.

V is TRBV2 and J is TRBJ1-1, with unresolved D. The CDR3 totals 14 residues. Germline V gene sequence: CDR1 SNHLY, CDR2 FYNNEI. V dropped 7 bases and J dropped 3 bases, with 15 bases sitting between them. The DNA of the CDR3 is TGTGCCAGCAAAATAGGACGGACGGACACTGAAGCTTTCTTT. As protein: CASKIGRTDTEAFF. Full variable domain (remainder filled in from reference TRBV2 and TRBJ1-1): EPEVTQTPSHQVTQMGQEVILRCVPISNHLYFYWYRQILGQKVEFLVSFYNNEISEKSEIFDDQFSVERPDGSNFTLKIRSTKLEDSAMYFCASKIGRTDTEAFFGQGTRLTVV.

This clone showed up just a few times. The chain joins TRBV4-1 to TRBJ1-1; tentatively, D is TRBD1 (5 bases). The CDR3 is made up of 16 amino acids. In germline, CDR1 is MGHRA, CDR2 YSYEKL. The V gene lost 4 bases and the J gene lost 0 bases, with 15 bases spanning the gap. The CDR3 DNA sequence: TGCGCCAGCAGCCCCCTCAAGGACATTTTGAACACTGAAGCTTTCTTT. This codes for CASSPLKDILNTEAFF.

The chain couples TRBV5-1 to TRBJ1-2; D is unclear. The V gene's germline CDR1 is SGHRS and CDR2 YFSETQ. The CDR3 is 13 residues long. V gave up 1 base and J gave up 6 bases, with 10 bases separating them. The CDR3 reads CASSLKGPDGYTF. CDR3 sequence (DNA): TGCGCCAGCAGCTTGAAAGGGCCCGATGGCTACACCTTC.

This clone was detected a few times. The CDR3 bases are TGTGCCAGCAGTGCAGGAAACATCTACAATGAGCAGTTCTTC. This codes for CASSAGNIYNEQFF. V gene TRBV2 combines with J gene TRBJ2-1; D call uncertain. This CDR3 region has 14 residues. Germline assignment: CDR1 SNHLY and CDR2 FYNNEI. Trimming took 4 bases from V and 3 from J, leaving 10 bases between them.

V gene TRBV12-3 or TRBV12-4 combines with J gene TRBJ2-4, with D possibly matching TRBD2 (6 bases). The CDR3 loop spans 13 amino acids. V was pared by 3 bases and J by 15 bases, with 18 bases between. Here the CDR3 reads CASSFGSAREGYF. The CDR3 DNA follows: TGTGCCAGCAGTTTCGGGAGCGCAAGAGAGGGGTACTTC.

The CDR3 DNA sequence: TGTGCCAGAGAACTCGGACTAGCGGGAGGCCCACCCCCCCCCAATGAGCAGTTCTTC. It encodes CARELGLAGGPPPPNEQFF. The genes are TRBV11-3 and TRBJ2-1, with 14 bases matching TRBD2. Germline V lookup: CDR1 SGHNT, CDR2 YENEEA. The CDR3 covers 19 residues. Trimming took 9 bases from V and 6 from J; bases not matched to a gene: 19.

The genes are TRBV11-1 and TRBJ2-7, with 9 positions matching TRBD1. V lost 3 bases and J lost 9; bases outside the gene matches: 3. Germline V CDR1 and CDR2: SGHAT, FQDESV (reference sequence). This CDR3 is built from 12 residues. This CDR3 is CASSFDRGLQYF. The CDR3 bases are TGTGCCAGCAGCTTTGACAGGGGGTTGCAGTACTTC.

This sequence joins TRBV6-1 and TRBJ1-4; D is ambiguous. CDR3 length: 13 residues. Germline V lookup: CDR1 MNHNS, CDR2 SASEGT. The germline V and J ends were trimmed by 2 bases and 4 bases, with 5 bases remaining between them. The chain's CDR3 is CASSEQYNEKLFF. The CDR3 DNA sequence: TGTGCCAGCAGTGAACAGTATAATGAAAAACTGTTTTTT.

This chain connects TRBV5-1 to TRBJ1-6; no reliable D call. The ends were cut back, 2 bases at V and 10 bases at J, with 13 bases in the middle. The germline gives CDR1 SGHRS, CDR2 YFSETQ. This CDR3 is built from 14 residues. This chain's CDR3 is CASSFPGVSSPLHF. CDR3 coding DNA: TGCGCCAGCAGCTTCCCGGGCGTTTCCTCACCCCTCCACTTT.

This rearrangement joins TRBV11-2 to TRBJ2-7; TRBD2 agrees at 15 bases. CDR1 is SGHAT and CDR2 is FQNNGV in the germline V gene. Trimming took 4 bases from V and 7 from J; bases not matched to a gene: 5. This CDR3 is built from 15 residues. DNA of the CDR3: TGTGCCAGCAGCTGGACTAGCGGGGGGGCTGGAGAGCAGTACTTC. The encoded protein is CASSWTSGGAGEQYF.

This rearrangement joins TRBV7-8 to TRBJ1-5; 9 bases are a match to TRBD1. Trimming at V came to 5 bases and at J to 6 bases, leaving 8 bases not matched to a gene. In germline, CDR1 is SGHVS, CDR2 FQNEAQ. This CDR3 spans 15 amino acids. CDR3 residues: CASSPNRGLGQPQHF. The CDR3 nucleotides are TGTGCCAGCAGCCCCAACAGGGGGCTCGGTCAGCCCCAGCATTTT.

This clone was seen only once. J is TRBJ2-6 and V is TRBV15; D ambiguous. This CDR3 has 13 amino acids. Germline V gene data show CDR1 as LNHNV and CDR2 as YYDKDF (reference sequence). Trimming shortened V by 5 bases and J by 6 bases, and 8 bases separated the two germline ends. In DNA, the CDR3 is TGTGCCACCAGCGGTGAATCGGCCAACGTCCTGACTTTC. This sequence encodes CATSGESANVLTF.

V and J are TRBV19 and TRBJ1-5, with D perhaps TRBD1 (6 bases). Trimming pared 5 bases from V and 3 bases from J, leaving 11 bases between. This CDR3 region has 14 residues. Germline CDR1 and CDR2: LNHDA and SQIVND (reference sequence). The CDR3 protein is CASSVRGNNQPQHF. The DNA for the CDR3 is TGTGCCAGTAGTGTAAGGGGGAACAATCAGCCCCAGCATTTT.